This TCR beta chain was captured in a study of blood T cell repertoires in COVID-19. For the study at large: Collection of acute and convalescent COVID-19 samples took place in the United States, Italy and Spain. The analysed material was cDNA or gDNA that came from T cells, B-cell-depleted T cells, or PBMCs.

With 3 bases clipped from V and 2 bases from J, the junction kept 3 bases outside the gene matches. Germline-derived CDR1 and CDR2 are SEHNR and FQNEAQ (reference sequence). The CDR3 loop spans 14 amino acids. Authors' processing steps: By means of reference gene primer amplification, nucleated cell counts were estimated. Profiled with immunoSEQ multiplex PCR; TCRdb holds only in-frame clones, not every one. The V and J calls and clone size are taken from that table; D and trimming were inferred from the DNA. This sample has under 85,000 clones, with about 89% found just once. The receptor was isolated from a man between 65 and 85 years old with active or convalescent COVID-19. This chain joins TRBV7-9 and TRBJ1-1; 7 nucleotides agree with TRBD1. Sequenced sample: peripheral blood. CDR3 nucleotides: TGTGCCAGCAGCTTTCCAGGGGGAAACACTGAAGCTTTCTTT. As protein: CASSFPGGNTEAFF.